This TCR beta chain was obtained from a study of T cell changes during pregnancy in multiple sclerosis. The protocol was immunoSEQ multiplex PCR, while the TCRdb copy is restricted to in-frame clones and leaves out a portion. The table includes over 55,000 clones, more than 75% detected once. The CDR3 loop spans 14 amino acids. Trimming left V 4 bases short and J 6 bases short, with 13 bases between. Germline V gene sequence: CDR1 SGHNT, CDR2 YYREEE (reference sequence). The sequence was collected from a human donor whose cells served as feeder cells for cultures in a pregnancy study. The sequenced sample consisted of peripheral blood from another person, used as feeder cells. This rearrangement joins TRBV5-4 to TRBJ2-2; tentatively, D is TRBD2 (6 bases). CDR3 nucleotide sequence: TGTGCCAGCAGCCCTCGACTAGATCCCGGGGAGCTGTTTTTT. Translating gives CASSPRLDPGELFF. The full variable domain, its missing parts supplied by reference TRBV5-4 and TRBJ2-2, is ETGVTQSPTHLIKTRGQQVTLRCSSQSGHNTVSWYQQALGQGPQFIFQYYREEENGRGNFPPRFSGLQFPNYSSELNVNALELDDSALYLCASSPRLDPGELFFGEGSRLTVL.